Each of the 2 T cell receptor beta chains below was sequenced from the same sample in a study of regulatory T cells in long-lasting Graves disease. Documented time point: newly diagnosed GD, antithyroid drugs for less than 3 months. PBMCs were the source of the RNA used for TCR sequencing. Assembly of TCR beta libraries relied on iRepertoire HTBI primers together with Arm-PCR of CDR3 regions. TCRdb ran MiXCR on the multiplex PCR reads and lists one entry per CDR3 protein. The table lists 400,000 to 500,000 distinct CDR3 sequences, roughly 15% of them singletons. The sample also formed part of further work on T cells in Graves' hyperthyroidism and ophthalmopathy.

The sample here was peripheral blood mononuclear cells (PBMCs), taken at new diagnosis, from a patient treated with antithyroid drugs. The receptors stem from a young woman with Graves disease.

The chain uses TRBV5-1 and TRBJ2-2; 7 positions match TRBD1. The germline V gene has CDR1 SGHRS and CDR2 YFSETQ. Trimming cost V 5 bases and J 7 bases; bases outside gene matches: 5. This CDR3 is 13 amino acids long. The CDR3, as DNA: TGCGCCAGCAGGGAACAGGGGATCGGGGAGCTGTTTTTT. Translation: CASREQGIGELFF. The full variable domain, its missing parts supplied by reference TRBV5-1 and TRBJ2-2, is KAGVTQTPRYLIKTRGQQVTLSCSPISGHRSVSWYQQTPGQGLQFLFEYFSETQRNKGNFPGRFSGRQFSNSRSEMNVSTLELGDSALYLCASREQGIGELFFGEGSRLTVL.

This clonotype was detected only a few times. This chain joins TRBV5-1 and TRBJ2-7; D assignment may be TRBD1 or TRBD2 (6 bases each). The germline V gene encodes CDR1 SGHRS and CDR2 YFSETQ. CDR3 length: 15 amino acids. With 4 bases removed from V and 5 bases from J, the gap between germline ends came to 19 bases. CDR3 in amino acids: CASSPGAGTLDEQYF. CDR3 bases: TGCGCCAGCAGCCCGGGGGCCGGGACCCTTGACGAGCAGTACTTC.